Listed here are 24 T cell receptor beta chains from one sample, sequenced in a study of T cell repertoires in ileal Crohn's disease. TCRdb's table, derived via immunoSEQ multiplex PCR, lists solely in-frame clones and lacks some. The table includes roughly 4,000 clones, 75% to 90% detected once. Described time point: neoterminal ileum biopsy at postoperative endoscopy, about 6 months after surgery. Sequenced: ileal tissue. The receptors here all came from an adult with Crohn's disease.

In this sample, this clone turned up a few times. This specimen includes other DNA sequences encoding the same CDR3. The CDR3 is CASSLGDRQGGQPQHF. The CDR3 DNA reads as TGCGCCAGCAGCTTGGGCGACAGACAGGGTGGACAGCCCCAGCATTTT. V usage is TRBV5-1 and J usage is TRBJ1-5, with 7 nucleotides matching TRBD1. CDR3 length equals 16 residues. Trimming at V came to 0 bases and at J to 7 bases, leaving 10 bases not matched to a gene. Germline CDR1 SGHRS, CDR2 YFSETQ.

This chain links TRBV6-5 with TRBJ1-2; no reliable D call. The CDR3 loop spans 16 amino acids. The V and J ends lost 2 bases and 2 bases respectively, with 15 bases between them. The germline gives CDR1 MNHEY, CDR2 SVGAGI. The CDR3 DNA sequence: TGTGCCAGCAGTTACGATTCGAGCCTTTTAAACTATGGCTACACCTTC. Protein product: CASSYDSSLLNYGYTF.

The gene calls are TRBV4-2 and TRBJ2-5; D might be TRBD2 (6 bases). Trimming cost V 0 bases and J 5 bases, with 19 bases left between them. This CDR3 is 17 amino acids long. Germline V gene lookup returns CDR1 LGHNA and CDR2 YNFKEQ. CDR3: CASSQDRASGLGETQYF. The DNA of the CDR3 is TGTGCCAGCAGCCAAGATCGCGCCAGCGGGCTGGGGGAGACCCAGTACTTC.

J is TRBJ2-1 and V is TRBV28, with 10 bases that match TRBD2. The CDR3 sequence is 13 residues long. Germline V gives CDR1 MDHEN, CDR2 SYDVKM. V lost 8 bases to trimming and J lost 7 bases; unmatched junction nucleotides: 5. CDR3 in amino acids: CASGRLAGNEQFF. CDR3 DNA sequence: TGTGCCAGCGGAAGACTAGCGGGTAATGAGCAGTTCTTC.

The chain carries TRBV7-2 and TRBJ2-1; TRBD2 agrees at 12 bases. The CDR3 is made up of 16 amino acids. Germline-derived CDR1 and CDR2 are SGHTA and FQGNSA. V trimming: 3 bases; J trimming: 14 bases; junction bases outside the gene matches: 14. The DNA for the CDR3 is TGTGCCAGCAGCTTGTCCCCGTGGGCTAGCGGGGGGGCGGAGTTCTTC. It codes for CASSLSPWASGGAEFF. The full variable domain, its missing parts supplied by reference TRBV7-2 and TRBJ2-1, is GAGVSQSPSNKVTEKGKDVELRCDPISGHTALYWYRQSLGQGLEFLIYFQGNSAPDKSGLPSDRFSAERTGGSVSTLTIQRTQQEDSAVYLCASSLSPWASGGAEFFGPGTRLTVL.

The chain combines TRBV7-2 with TRBJ2-1; D is possibly TRBD2 (6 bases). The V gene's germline CDR1 is SGHTA and CDR2 FQGNSA. The CDR3 sequence is 14 residues long. The V end lost 6 bases, the J end lost 2 bases, and 11 bases lay between the germline ends. CDR3 bases: TGTGCCAGCAGTTCGGACTACCCCTACAATGAGCAGTTCTTC. Translated, it gives CASSSDYPYNEQFF.

CDR3 DNA: TGTGCCAGCAGCTTAGAGGCACAGACCGGGGAGCTGTTTTTT. This codes for CASSLEAQTGELFF. The V and J genes are TRBV7-6 and TRBJ2-2, with no clear D. The germline V and J ends were trimmed by 1 base and 5 bases, with 8 bases remaining between them. Germline CDR1 reads SGHVS; CDR2 reads FNYEAQ. CDR3 length: 14 amino acids. The entire variable domain, with the rest obtained from reference TRBV7-6 and TRBJ2-2, is as follows: GAGVSQSPRYKVTKRGQDVALRCDPISGHVSLYWYRQALGQGPEFLTYFNYEAQQDKSGLPNDRFSAERPEGSISTLTIQRTEQRDSAMYRCASSLEAQTGELFFGEGSRLTVL.

This rearrangement joins TRBV12-2 to TRBJ1-1; the table's D call, TRBD1, has no DNA check behind it. TRBV12-2 is marked as a pseudogene. The CDR3 has 16 amino acids. The CDR3 DNA follows: TGTGCAAGTCGCATTGGGACAGGGAGACCCTACACTGAAGCTTTCTTT. It is translated as CASRIGTGRPYTEAFF.

This clone was seen a handful of times. This sequence joins TRBV27 and TRBJ1-5; TRBD1 aligns across 10 bases. The J segment lost 7 bases and the V segment lost 6 bases, leaving 6 bases of the junction unmatched. The CDR3 has 14 residues. From germline, CDR1 is MNHEY and CDR2 SMNVEV (reference sequence). CDR3 amino acids: CASRLGTGEQPQHF. CDR3 coding DNA: TGTGCCAGCAGACTAGGGACAGGGGAACAGCCCCAGCATTTT.

The gene calls are TRBV10-3 and TRBJ1-2; D uncertain. Germline loops: CDR1 ENHRY, CDR2 SYGVKD. With 4 bases removed from V and 7 bases from J, the gap between germline ends came to 13 bases. The CDR3 loop spans 13 amino acids. Here the CDR3 reads CAISGGSEVGYTF. DNA for the CDR3: TGTGCCATCAGTGGCGGCTCGGAGGTTGGCTACACCTTC.

The rearrangement links TRBV12-5 to TRBJ1-2; a weak D match, TRBD1 (6 bases). Germline lookup yields CDR1 LGHNT and CDR2 FRNRAP. Trimming cost V 5 bases and J 3 bases, with 16 bases left between them. The CDR3 runs to 15 residues. DNA for the CDR3: TGTGCTAGTGGTCTAGGGGGGGCTGTGGACTATGGCTACACCTTC. Translation: CASGLGGAVDYGYTF. The complete variable domain, with remaining parts taken from reference TRBV12-5 and TRBJ1-2, reads DARVTQTPRHKVTEMGQEVTMRCQPILGHNTVFWYRQTMMQGLELLAYFRNRAPLDDSGMPKDRFSAEMPDATLATLKIQPSEPRDSAVYFCASGLGGAVDYGYTFGSGTRLTVV.

The CDR3 DNA reads as TGTGCCAGCAGTGAAGGGCGGGGGGCCGTGGTTTACAATGAGCAGTTCTTC. It yields the protein CASSEGRGAVVYNEQFF. The chain recombines TRBV2 with TRBJ2-1; 8 positions agree with TRBD2. This CDR3 region has 17 residues. Looked up from germline, CDR1 is SNHLY and CDR2 is FYNNEI. After removal of 1 base from V and 4 bases from J, the junction contained 9 bases not matched to a gene.

This chain uses TRBV27 with TRBJ2-2, with TRBD2 matching over 9 bases. From germline, CDR1 is MNHEY and CDR2 SMNVEV (reference sequence). CDR3 length: 19 residues. After removal of 6 bases from V and 8 bases from J, the junction contained 22 bases not matched to a gene. The CDR3 is CASSPFWTSAWGRGGELFF. The CDR3, as DNA: TGTGCCAGCAGCCCGTTTTGGACTAGCGCGTGGGGACGAGGTGGGGAGCTGTTTTTT.

The CDR3 here is CASSLVPGFDEQFF. For the CDR3, the DNA is TGCGCCAGCAGCTTGGTACCGGGGTTCGATGAGCAGTTCTTC. This chain joins TRBV5-1 and TRBJ2-1; possible D gene TRBD2, 5 bases. The CDR3 contains 14 residues. The V end was cut by 0 bases, the J end by 8 bases, with 12 bases between. Germline CDR1 reads SGHRS; CDR2 reads YFSETQ.

The rearrangement links TRBV7-2 to TRBJ2-1, with D uncertain. The germline V gene has CDR1 SGHTA and CDR2 FQGNSA. V was cut by 5 bases and J by 0 bases, with 11 bases left in between. The CDR3 is 15 residues long. The DNA of the CDR3 is TGTGCCAGCAGCCCCCGCAAGAGCTCCTACAATGAGCAGTTCTTC. Amino acids: CASSPRKSSYNEQFF.

The gene calls are TRBV4-3 and TRBJ1-5; the match to TRBD1 covers 7 bases. Germline values: CDR1 LGHNA, CDR2 YSLEER. Trimming took 1 base from V and 0 from J; bases not matched to a gene: 3. The CDR3 length is 16 residues. CDR3 nucleotide sequence: TGCGCCAGCAGCCAAGTATACAGGGGTAGCAATCAGCCCCAGCATTTT. This sequence encodes CASSQVYRGSNQPQHF.

The CDR3 nucleotides read TGTGCCAGCAGTTTCCGGACAGGGCATGAGACCCAGTACTTC. Translation: CASSFRTGHETQYF. V usage is TRBV28 and J usage is TRBJ2-5, with 8 bases fitting TRBD1. Germline V CDR1 and CDR2: MDHEN, SYDVKM. The CDR3 runs to 14 residues. V shed 3 bases and J 5 bases; nucleotides not matched to a gene: 5.

This chain links TRBV6-5 with TRBJ1-5; 11 bases match TRBD1. Trimming removed 4 bases from V and 6 bases from J; junction bases left unmatched: 5. The length of the CDR3 is 15 residues. Looked up from germline, CDR1 is MNHEY and CDR2 is SVGAGI. CDR3 in DNA: TGTGCCAGCAGTTTGGGGACAGGGGGTTTTCAGCCCCAGCATTTT. Translating gives CASSLGTGGFQPQHF.

The J gene is TRBJ1-1, the V gene TRBV6-5; 7 positions match TRBD1. The J segment lost 1 base and the V segment lost 5 bases, leaving 4 bases of the junction unmatched. CDR3 length equals 14 residues. Germline assignment: CDR1 MNHEY and CDR2 SVGAGI. The CDR3 region has the DNA TGTGCCAGCAGTGCGACAGGGAGGAACACTGAAGCTTTCTTT. It translates to CASSATGRNTEAFF.

This clone was detected once. The chain combines TRBV5-1 with TRBJ2-2, with a possible D match to TRBD1 (6 bases). The CDR3 has 15 residues. With 3 bases removed from V and 5 bases from J, the gap between germline ends came to 14 bases. CDR1 and CDR2 (germline): SGHRS, YFSETQ. Written as DNA, the CDR3 is TGCGCCAGCAGCTCGACTGGGGGCAGGACCGGGGAGCTGTTTTTT. Encoded protein: CASSSTGGRTGELFF.

This rearrangement joins TRBV10-3 to TRBJ2-2; TRBD1 is a possible D gene (5 bases). This CDR3 is 15 amino acids long. Trimming stripped 9 bases from V and 4 bases from J, with 18 bases between. Germline CDR1 and CDR2: ENHRY and SYGVKD. CDR3 protein: CAITLGQGLTGELFF. The CDR3 nucleotides read TGTGCCATAACCCTCGGGCAGGGTCTCACCGGGGAGCTGTTTTTT.

DNA of the CDR3: TGTGCCAGCAGTAGGGACAGGGGTGTTTCACCCCTCCACTTT. Translating gives CASSRDRGVSPLHF. The rearrangement joins TRBV2 to TRBJ1-6; 10 bases align to TRBD1. Germline V gene data show CDR1 as SNHLY and CDR2 as FYNNEI. J was trimmed by 9 bases and V by 5 bases; bases with no gene match: 4. The CDR3 runs to 14 residues.

V usage is TRBV7-9 and J usage is TRBJ2-7; 9 bases line up with TRBD1. V lost 5 bases and J lost 2; bases outside the gene matches: 7. Germline-derived CDR1 and CDR2 are SEHNR and FQNEAQ (reference sequence). The CDR3 contains 15 residues. CDR3 DNA: TGTGCCAGCAGCATGGGACAGGGCTATACCTACGAGCAGTACTTC. The encoded protein is CASSMGQGYTYEQYF.

The chain recombines TRBV4-1 with TRBJ2-5; the match to TRBD2 covers 14 bases. CDR1 and CDR2 from the germline V gene are MGHRA and YSYEKL. The junction had 5 bases not matched to a gene; V was cut back by 0 bases and J by 2 bases. This CDR3 is built from 18 residues. The CDR3 spells CASSQDLWTSGGQETQYF. CDR3 coding DNA: TGCGCCAGCAGCCAAGATCTTTGGACTAGCGGGGGGCAAGAGACCCAGTACTTC.